Following are 19 T cell receptor beta chains from one sample sequenced in a study of OX40 agonist ivuxolimab in advanced cancers. The method was immunoSEQ multiplex PCR; TCRdb's version includes in-frame clones alone and lacks a portion of them. This table has tens of thousands of clones, about 88% appearing once. The sample consisted of CD4+ or CD8+ T cells sorted from blood, taken in a trial of the OX40 agonist ivuxolimab. The receptor set was obtained from an adult with an advanced solid tumor such as melanoma, head and neck, liver or kidney cancer.

In this sample, this clone turned up once. The chain employs TRBV11-3 and TRBJ2-5, with 9 positions matching TRBD1. V lost 4 bases to trimming and J lost 3 bases; unmatched junction nucleotides: 6. This CDR3 contains 15 residues. Per germline, CDR1 SGHNT and CDR2 YENEEA. As DNA, the CDR3 is TGTGCCAGCAGCTACTGGACAGGGGTCGAAGAGACCCAGTACTTC. Protein: CASSYWTGVEETQYF.

A single count supports this clone. The rearrangement joins TRBV6-5 to TRBJ2-2, with 8 bases that match TRBD2. The germline V gene encodes CDR1 MNHEY and CDR2 SVGAGI. The CDR3 length is 14 residues. V was pared by 2 bases and J by 13 bases, with 9 bases of the junction left unmatched. The CDR3 reads CASSYAILADALFF. The CDR3 DNA sequence: TGTGCCAGCAGTTACGCGATACTAGCGGACGCGCTGTTTTTT.

This chain links TRBV25-1 with TRBJ2-5; possible D gene TRBD1, 5 bases. The V end was cut by 4 bases, the J end by 5 bases, with 8 bases between. Germline values: CDR1 MGHDK, CDR2 SYGVNS. The CDR3 is made up of 12 amino acids. As DNA, the CDR3 is TGTGCCAGCAGTGCTGGGGCTGAGACCCAGTACTTC. Translating it yields CASSAGAETQYF. Drawing the rest from reference TRBV25-1 and TRBJ2-5, the complete variable domain is EADIYQTPRYLVIGTGKKITLECSQTMGHDKMYWYQQDPGMELHLIHYSYGVNSTEKGDLSSESTVSRIRTEHFPLTLESARPSHTSQYLCASSAGAETQYFGPGTRLLVL.

The J gene is TRBJ2-5, the V gene TRBV5-1, with a tentative D call TRBD2 (5 bases). Germline lookup yields CDR1 SGHRS and CDR2 YFSETQ. Trimming took off 5 bases at V and 5 bases at J, with 13 bases between the two ends. The length of the CDR3 is 13 residues. The CDR3 is CASSRGGSETQYF. CDR3 DNA: TGCGCCAGCAGTCGGGGTGGTTCGGAGACCCAGTACTTC.

The V gene is TRBV2, the J gene TRBJ1-3; D uncertain. This CDR3 is 16 amino acids long. CDR1 SNHLY and CDR2 FYNNEI come from the germline V gene. V was pared by 4 bases and J by 0 bases, with 13 bases between. CDR3 amino acids: CASSAGPQSSGNTIYF. CDR3 in DNA: TGTGCCAGCAGTGCAGGACCGCAGAGCTCTGGAAACACCATATATTTT.

The gene calls are TRBV6-1 and TRBJ1-4; unclear D gene. This CDR3 is 13 amino acids long. Germline V lookup: CDR1 MNHNS, CDR2 SASEGT. With 5 bases removed from V and 7 bases from J, the gap between germline ends came to 11 bases. For the CDR3, the DNA is TGTGCCAGCAGTCTGCGGCCACTTGAAAAACTGTTTTTT. It encodes CASSLRPLEKLFF.

The rearrangement uses TRBV7-6 and TRBJ1-4, with TRBD1 matching over 9 bases. This CDR3 has 18 amino acids. Germline CDR1 is SGHVS and CDR2 is FNYEAQ. J was trimmed by 0 bases and V by 5 bases; bases with no gene match: 10. The CDR3 bases are TGTGCCAGCAGCGGTAGTTGGGACAGGGCTACAACTAATGAAAAACTGTTTTTT. Its protein is CASSGSWDRATTNEKLFF.

CDR3 region: CATSRVGSTGELFF. For the CDR3, the DNA is TGTGCCACCAGCAGAGTTGGAAGCACCGGGGAGCTGTTTTTT. V and J are TRBV15 and TRBJ2-2; D is unclear. CDR1 and CDR2 (germline): LNHNV, YYDKDF (reference sequence). The CDR3 runs to 14 residues. The V end lost 1 base, the J end lost 4 bases, and 7 bases lay between the germline ends.

The chain carries TRBV6-1 and TRBJ1-4; unclear D gene. This CDR3 has 15 amino acids. Per germline, CDR1 MNHNS and CDR2 SASEGT. V was pared by 5 bases and J by 7 bases, with 17 bases between. CDR3 DNA sequence: TGTGCCAGCAGTTCCATTGGTAACCGGGGTGAAAAACTGTTTTTT. This translates into CASSSIGNRGEKLFF.

V usage is TRBV5-6 and J usage is TRBJ1-2; TRBD1 is a possible D gene (6 bases). Trimming stripped 2 bases from V and 4 bases from J, with 24 bases between. CDR3 size: 18 residues. The germline gives CDR1 SGHDT, CDR2 YYEEEE. DNA of the CDR3: TGTGCCAGCAGCTTAGGGCGGCCGGGACACCGAAGTTCCTATGGCTACACCTTC. It encodes CASSLGRPGHRSSYGYTF.

This chain joins TRBV13 and TRBJ2-1; a possible D gene is TRBD2 (6 bases). Germline loops: CDR1 PRHDT, CDR2 FYEKMQ (reference sequence). Deletions cut 5 bases from V and 5 bases from J, with 19 bases between. The CDR3 contains 16 residues. The CDR3 loop reads CASSSPAGGPNNEQFF. The CDR3 coding sequence is TGTGCCAGCAGCAGCCCAGCAGGAGGGCCGAACAATGAGCAGTTCTTC.

This clone was observed a single time. The chain recombines TRBV12-5 with TRBJ1-3; D unclear. Germline CDR1 reads LGHNT; CDR2 reads FRNRAP. The CDR3 runs 18 residues. The V end lost 0 bases, the J end lost 0 bases, and 15 bases lay between the germline ends. Here the CDR3 DNA reads TGTGCTAGTGGTTTGGTTCTGGGTAGGTGGCCCTCTGGAAACACCATATATTTT. It translates to CASGLVLGRWPSGNTIYF.

The chain uses TRBV29-1 and TRBJ2-5, with TRBD1 matching over 9 bases. Germline V gene lookup returns CDR1 SQVTM and CDR2 ANQGSEA. V lost 7 bases and J lost 4; bases outside the gene matches: 13. The CDR3 length is 15 residues. CDR3 protein: CSGNPGQGIGETQYF. The CDR3 nucleotides read TGCAGCGGGAATCCCGGACAGGGGATTGGAGAGACCCAGTACTTC.

This sequence joins TRBV28 and TRBJ2-7, with D possibly TRBD1 on 7 matching bases. The CDR3 is 13 amino acids. The V end was cut by 7 bases, the J end by 4 bases, with 14 bases between. CDR1 MDHEN and CDR2 SYDVKM come from the germline V gene. CDR3 sequence: CASIDRDWYEQYF. CDR3 sequence (DNA): TGTGCCAGCATAGACAGGGACTGGTACGAGCAGTACTTC.

The V call is TRBV7-9, the J call TRBJ2-5; 9 bases are shared with TRBD1. The trim removed 5 bases at V and 5 bases at J, leaving 6 bases unmatched. The CDR3 runs to 14 residues. Germline V gene lookup returns CDR1 SEHNR and CDR2 FQNEAQ (reference sequence). The CDR3, as DNA: TGTGCCAGCAGCGCAACAGGGGGCAGGGAGACCCAGTACTTC. Translating gives CASSATGGRETQYF.

The chain recombines TRBV7-2 with TRBJ2-3; TRBD2 matches 7 bases. CDR1 SGHTA and CDR2 FQGNSA come from the germline V gene. The J segment lost 1 base and the V segment lost 1 base, leaving 2 bases of the junction unmatched. The CDR3 has 15 amino acids. The CDR3: CASSLGTSGTDTQYF. CDR3 DNA: TGTGCCAGCAGCTTAGGAACTAGCGGCACAGATACGCAGTATTTT.

The V and J genes are TRBV7-2 and TRBJ2-7, with a possible D match to TRBD2 (7 bases). Trimming pared 5 bases from V and 0 bases from J, leaving 20 bases between. Per germline, CDR1 SGHTA and CDR2 FQGNSA. CDR3 length: 17 residues. CDR3 residues: CASSPGRLADSSYEQYF. The DNA of the CDR3 is TGTGCCAGCAGCCCAGGACGGCTAGCGGACAGCTCCTACGAGCAGTACTTC.

The chain joins TRBV27 to TRBJ2-2, with TRBD2 as a possible D gene (7 bases). CDR3 size: 16 residues. Germline CDR1 MNHEY, CDR2 SMNVEV (reference sequence). The ends were cut back, 7 bases at V and 3 bases at J, with 18 bases in the middle. CDR3 loop: CASKKGGVWDTGELFF. CDR3 DNA: TGTGCCAGCAAAAAAGGGGGGGTTTGGGACACCGGGGAGCTGTTTTTT.

The chain uses TRBV14 and TRBJ1-1; D uncertain. The CDR3 contains 13 residues. With 2 bases removed from V and 1 base from J, the gap between germline ends came to 5 bases. Germline-derived CDR1 and CDR2 are SGHDN and FVKESK. In DNA, the CDR3 is TGTGCCAGCAGCCAACAGGCGAACACTGAAGCTTTCTTT. Translating it yields CASSQQANTEAFF.